The 13 T cell receptor beta chains below were found in one sample sequenced in a study of cytomegalovirus exposure and HLA in healthy donors. Use of 60 Vbeta and 13 Jbeta primers characterized the PCR. TCRdb's table, derived via immunoSEQ multiplex PCR, lists solely in-frame clones and lacks some. The data hold approximately 90,000 clones, with approximately 77% observed a single time. Sequences were obtained from PBMCs. Receptors were obtained from a man under 40 in good health and CMV-seronegative.

The chain has TRBV7-9 and TRBJ1-6, with 7 bases aligning to TRBD1. The CDR3 is made up of 15 amino acids. Germline CDR1 is SEHNR and CDR2 is FQNEAQ (reference sequence). Trimming removed 2 bases from V and 8 bases from J; junction bases left unmatched: 6. The CDR3 sequence: CASSLRGQVDSPLHF. CDR3 DNA sequence: TGTGCCAGCAGCTTAAGGGGGCAGGTTGATTCACCCCTCCACTTT. Full variable domain (missing parts from reference TRBV7-9 and TRBJ1-6): DTGVSQNPRHKITKRGQNVTFRCDPISEHNRLYWYRQTLGQGPEFLTYFQNEAQLEKSRLLSDRFSAERPKGSFSTLEIQRTEQGDSAMYLCASSLRGQVDSPLHFGNGTRLTVT.

This chain uses TRBV28 with TRBJ2-7; 12 nucleotides match TRBD1. V was pared by 6 bases and J by 5 bases, with 17 bases of the junction left unmatched. The CDR3 is 18 residues long. Germline-derived CDR1 and CDR2 are MDHEN and SYDVKM. The CDR3 nucleotides are TGTGCCAGCAGCCCCCTGACCGGGACAGGGGGCTTTGGGAACGAGCAGTACTTC. It codes for CASSPLTGTGGFGNEQYF.

The chain combines TRBV6-1 with TRBJ2-2, with 9 bases matching TRBD1. This CDR3 region has 14 residues. V shed 6 bases and J 3 bases; nucleotides not matched to a gene: 2. Germline lookup yields CDR1 MNHNS and CDR2 SASEGT. CDR3 amino acids: CASRGQGDTGELFF. Written as DNA, the CDR3 is TGTGCCAGCAGGGGACAGGGAGACACCGGGGAGCTGTTTTTT.

J is TRBJ2-1 and V is TRBV2, with 8 bases identical to TRBD2. The V and J ends lost 10 bases and 6 bases, in that order; junction bases with no gene match: 5. CDR1 and CDR2 (germline): SNHLY, FYNNEI. There are 12 residues in the CDR3. CDR3 nucleotides: TGTGCCATCCGGGGGGGCGGCAATGAGCAGTTCTTC. Protein sequence: CAIRGGGNEQFF.

The chain uses TRBV7-9 and TRBJ2-2; tentatively, D is TRBD2 (6 bases). V was pared by 4 bases and J by 5 bases, with 14 bases between. The CDR3 consists of 15 residues. The germline V gene has CDR1 SEHNR and CDR2 FQNEAQ (reference sequence). The CDR3 loop reads CASSYDGTATGELFF. In nucleotides, the CDR3 is TGTGCCAGCAGCTACGACGGGACTGCAACCGGGGAGCTGTTTTTT.

This chain uses TRBV18 with TRBJ1-4; the D gene is possibly TRBD1 (6 bases). Trimming pared 3 bases from V and 8 bases from J, leaving 16 bases between. There are 15 residues in the CDR3. Germline loops: CDR1 KGHSH, CDR2 LQKENI. The CDR3: CASSPATKGEEKLFF. DNA of the CDR3: TGTGCCAGCTCACCCGCTACGAAGGGGGAAGAAAAACTGTTTTTT.

The table lists this clone with a few counts. The chain is built from TRBV11-2 and TRBJ1-1; 8 bases line up with TRBD1. The J segment lost 5 bases and the V segment lost 0 bases, leaving 5 bases of the junction unmatched. CDR1 is SGHAT and CDR2 is FQNNGV in the germline V gene. The CDR3 consists of 15 residues. The chain's CDR3 is CASSLEGQGGTEAFF. In DNA, the CDR3 is TGTGCCAGCAGCTTAGAAGGACAGGGAGGGACTGAAGCTTTCTTT.

The gene calls are TRBV10-3 and TRBJ1-5, with D unclear. In germline, CDR1 is ENHRY, CDR2 SYGVKD. This CDR3 region has 13 residues. The germline V and J ends were trimmed by 6 bases and 4 bases, with 10 bases remaining between them. Here the CDR3 reads CAIRVDTNQPQHF. CDR3 coding DNA: TGTGCCATCAGGGTAGACACTAATCAGCCCCAGCATTTT.

This chain joins TRBV29-1 and TRBJ2-7; D is perhaps TRBD2 (5 bases). The length of the CDR3 is 12 residues. V dropped 4 bases and J dropped 6 bases, with 13 bases sitting between them. The V gene's germline CDR1 is SQVTM and CDR2 ANQGSEA. The CDR3 loop reads CSVGGSVVEQYF. In nucleotides, the CDR3 is TGCAGCGTTGGCGGGTCGGTCGTCGAGCAGTACTTC.

The J gene is TRBJ1-2, the V gene TRBV2; 9 bases line up with TRBD1. J gave up 6 bases and V 5 bases, and 7 bases lay outside the gene matches. The CDR3 loop spans 14 amino acids. The germline CDR1 and CDR2 sequences are SNHLY and FYNNEI. CDR3 sequence (DNA): TGTGCCAGCAGTCCGGGACAGGGTATTGATGGCTACACCTTC. Translated: CASSPGQGIDGYTF.

The chain carries TRBV6-1 and TRBJ2-1, with D possibly TRBD1 on 5 matching bases. The V gene's germline CDR1 is MNHNS and CDR2 SASEGT. The CDR3 has 13 amino acids. Trimming removed 7 bases from V and 2 bases from J, with 9 bases in between. Here the CDR3 DNA reads TGTGCCAGCATACGACAGACCTACAATGAGCAGTTCTTC. Protein product: CASIRQTYNEQFF.

This chain links TRBV19 with TRBJ1-2, with TRBD1 matching over 7 bases. With 2 bases clipped from V and 2 bases from J, the junction kept 5 bases outside the gene matches. CDR1 and CDR2 from the germline V gene are LNHDA and SQIVND (reference sequence). CDR3 length equals 15 residues. The CDR3: CASSISRTGNYGYTF. The CDR3 bases are TGTGCCAGTAGTATAAGTCGGACAGGAAACTATGGCTACACCTTC. Using reference TRBV19 and TRBJ1-2 for the parts outside the CDR3, the full variable domain is DGGITQSPKYLFRKEGQNVTLSCEQNLNHDAMYWYRQDPGQGLRLIYYSQIVNDFQKGDIAEGYSVSREKKESFPLTVTSAQKNPTAFYLCASSISRTGNYGYTFGSGTRLTVV.

The rearrangement joins TRBV4-1 to TRBJ1-5, with D tentatively TRBD1 (5 bases). The V and J ends lost 1 base and 2 bases respectively, with 12 bases between them. This CDR3 is built from 16 residues. Germline CDR1 reads MGHRA; CDR2 reads YSYEKL. As DNA, the CDR3 is TGCGCCAGCAGCCAAGTTGGACAAGGACGCAATCAGCCCCAGCATTTT. Amino acid sequence: CASSQVGQGRNQPQHF.